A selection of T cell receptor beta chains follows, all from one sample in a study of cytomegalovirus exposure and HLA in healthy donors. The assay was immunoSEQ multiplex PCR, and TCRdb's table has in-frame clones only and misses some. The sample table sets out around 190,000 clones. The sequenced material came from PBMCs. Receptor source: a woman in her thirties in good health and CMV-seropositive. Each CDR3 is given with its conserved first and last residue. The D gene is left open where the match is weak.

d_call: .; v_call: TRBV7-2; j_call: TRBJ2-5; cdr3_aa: CASSLAADQETQYF; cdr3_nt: TGTGCCAGCAGCTTAGCAGCGGACCAAGAGACCCAGTACTTC
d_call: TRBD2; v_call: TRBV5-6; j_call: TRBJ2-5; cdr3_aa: CASSYPETSRETQYF; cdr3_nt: TGTGCCAGCAGCTATCCGGAGACTAGCCGGGAGACCCAGTACTTC
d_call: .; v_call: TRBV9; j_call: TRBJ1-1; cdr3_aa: CASSEPPSNTEAFF; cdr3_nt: TGTGCCAGCAGCGAGCCCCCTTCGAACACTGAAGCTTTCTTT
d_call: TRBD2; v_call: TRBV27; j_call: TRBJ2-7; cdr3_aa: CASSPPGGRAGEQYF; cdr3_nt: TGTGCCAGCAGTCCCCCCGGCGGGAGGGCCGGCGAGCAGTACTTC
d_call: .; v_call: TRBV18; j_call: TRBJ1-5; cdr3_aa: CASSLRQTLNQPQHF; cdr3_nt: TGTGCCAGCTCACTTCGACAGACTTTGAATCAGCCCCAGCATTTT
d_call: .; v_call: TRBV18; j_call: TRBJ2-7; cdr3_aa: CASSPAVGYEQYF; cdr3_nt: TGTGCCAGCTCACCAGCGGTTGGCTACGAGCAGTACTTC
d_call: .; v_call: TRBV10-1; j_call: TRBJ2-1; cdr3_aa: CASNHYPGLKNTVYNEQFF; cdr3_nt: TGCGCCAGCAATCATTATCCGGGACTCAAAAATACCGTTTACAATGAGCAGTTCTTC
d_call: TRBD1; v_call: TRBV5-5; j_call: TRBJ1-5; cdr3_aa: CASSSAFRQGSNQPQHF; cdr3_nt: TGTGCCAGCAGCTCTGCCTTTAGACAGGGAAGCAATCAGCCCCAGCATTTT
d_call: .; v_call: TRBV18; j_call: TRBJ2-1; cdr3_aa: CASSGTYGTRNYNEQFF; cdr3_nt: TGTGCCAGCTCGGGGACATACGGGACACGAAACTACAATGAGCAGTTCTTC
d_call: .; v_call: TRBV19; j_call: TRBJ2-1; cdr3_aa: CASSPRRTSTDEQFF; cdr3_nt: TGTGCCAGTAGTCCCCGTCGAACTAGCACCGATGAGCAGTTCTTC
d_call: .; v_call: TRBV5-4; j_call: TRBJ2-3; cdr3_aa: CASSWGGQGSTDTQYF; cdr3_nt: TGTGCCAGCAGCTGGGGGGGCCAGGGGTCCACAGATACGCAGTATTTT
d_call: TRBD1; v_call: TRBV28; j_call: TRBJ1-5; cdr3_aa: CASSSPQGAYQPQHF; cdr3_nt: TGTGCCAGCAGTTCCCCGCAGGGGGCCTATCAGCCCCAGCATTTT
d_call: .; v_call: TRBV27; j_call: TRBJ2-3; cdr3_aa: CASSLASFGGRQYF; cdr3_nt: TGTGCCAGCAGTTTAGCCTCTTTCGGGGGACGGCAGTATTTT
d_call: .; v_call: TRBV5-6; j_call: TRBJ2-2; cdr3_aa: CASSLVPGSAGELFF; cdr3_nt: TGTGCCAGCAGCTTGGTTCCAGGGTCCGCCGGGGAGCTGTTTTTT
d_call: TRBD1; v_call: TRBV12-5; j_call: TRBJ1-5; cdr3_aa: CASGLRDRDRKGPQHF; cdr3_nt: TGTGCTAGTGGTTTGAGGGACAGGGATAGAAAGGGGCCCCAGCATTTT
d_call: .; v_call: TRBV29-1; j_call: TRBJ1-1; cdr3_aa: CSVEDLGGVNTEAFF; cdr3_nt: TGCAGCGTTGAAGATCTTGGGGGGGTGAACACTGAAGCTTTCTTT
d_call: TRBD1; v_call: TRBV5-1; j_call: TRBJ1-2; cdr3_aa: CASSLSGTEKGYTF; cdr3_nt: TGCGCCAGCAGCTTGTCCGGGACAGAGAAAGGCTACACCTTC
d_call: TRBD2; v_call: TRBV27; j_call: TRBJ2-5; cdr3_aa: CASRQKVAGGPRETQYF; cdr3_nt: TGTGCCAGCAGGCAGAAGGTGGCGGGAGGGCCTCGAGAGACCCAGTACTTC
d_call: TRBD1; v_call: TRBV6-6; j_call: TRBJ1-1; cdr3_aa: CASSQPGTGEAFF; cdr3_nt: TGTGCCAGCAGTCAACCCGGGACAGGAGAAGCTTTCTTT
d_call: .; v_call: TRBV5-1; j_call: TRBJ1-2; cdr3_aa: CASSLDRGDGYTF; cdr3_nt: TGCGCCAGCAGCTTGGACCGGGGGGATGGCTACACCTTC
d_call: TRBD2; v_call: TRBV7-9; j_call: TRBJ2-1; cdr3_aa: CASSPSGGSYNEQFF; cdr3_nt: TGTGCCAGCAGCCCTAGCGGGGGCTCCTACAATGAGCAGTTCTTC
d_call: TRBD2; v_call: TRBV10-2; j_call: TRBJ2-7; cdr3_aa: CASSESGLAGRYF; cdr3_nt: TGCGCCAGCAGTGAGTCAGGACTAGCGGGAAGGTACTTC
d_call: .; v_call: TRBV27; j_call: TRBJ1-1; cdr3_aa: CASSLQGSTEAFF; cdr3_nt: TGTGCCAGCAGTTTACAGGGGAGCACTGAAGCTTTCTTT
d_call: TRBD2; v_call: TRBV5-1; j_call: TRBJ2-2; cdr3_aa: CASSWGLAGRAGELFF; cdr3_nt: TGCGCCAGCAGCTGGGGACTAGCGGGAAGAGCCGGGGAGCTGTTTTTT
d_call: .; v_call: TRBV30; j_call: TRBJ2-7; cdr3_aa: CAWSGGQTYEQYF; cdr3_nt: TGTGCCTGGAGTGGAGGCCAAACTTACGAGCAGTACTTC
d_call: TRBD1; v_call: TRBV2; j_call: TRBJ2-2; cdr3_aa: CASSPGQLTGELFF; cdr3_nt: TGTGCCAGCAGCCCGGGACAGCTCACCGGGGAGCTGTTTTTT
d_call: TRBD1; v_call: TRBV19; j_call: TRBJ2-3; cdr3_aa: CASSIRFTGGTDTQYF; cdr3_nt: TGTGCCAGTAGTATAAGGTTTACAGGGGGCACAGATACGCAGTATTTT
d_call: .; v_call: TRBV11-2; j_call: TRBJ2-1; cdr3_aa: CASSLDRAGRSYNEQFF; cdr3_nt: TGTGCCAGCAGCTTAGATCGGGCGGGAAGATCCTACAATGAGCAGTTCTTC
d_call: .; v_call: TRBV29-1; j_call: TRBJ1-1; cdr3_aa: CSVESPWTVSAEAFF; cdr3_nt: TGCAGCGTTGAATCTCCATGGACAGTTTCAGCTGAAGCTTTCTTT
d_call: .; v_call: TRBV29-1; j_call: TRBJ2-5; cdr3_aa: CSVDLGARETQYF; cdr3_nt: TGCAGCGTTGATCTGGGGGCGAGGGAGACCCAGTACTTC
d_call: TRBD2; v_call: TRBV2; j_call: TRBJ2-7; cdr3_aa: CASSLLGAGGQSEQYF; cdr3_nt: TGTGCCAGCAGTCTGCTCGGGGCGGGGGGGCAAAGCGAGCAGTACTTC